These 19 T cell receptor beta chains were sequenced from one sample in a study of blood T cell repertoires in COVID-19. Assay used: immunoSEQ multiplex PCR; TCRdb lists only in-frame clones, some missing. Of some 35,000 clones in the sample, about four fifths were seen once. Sequenced: peripheral blood. The receptors were gathered from a man in his forties or fifties with acute or convalescent COVID-19.

This chain joins TRBV3-1 (or the pseudogene TRBV3-2) and TRBJ2-5, with D perhaps TRBD1 (5 bases). CDR3 length equals 15 residues. Germline CDR1 and CDR2: LGHDT and YNNKEL (reference sequence). Trimming stripped 4 bases from V and 1 base from J, with 13 bases between. DNA of the CDR3: TGTGCCAGCAGCCCGGGCCCTAGGGGCCAAGAGACCCAGTACTTC. Protein sequence: CASSPGPRGQETQYF.

This clone was seen a handful of times. This chain links TRBV3-1 (or the pseudogene TRBV3-2) with TRBJ1-1, with unresolved D. The CDR3 has 14 residues. With 4 bases removed from V and 3 bases from J, the gap between germline ends came to 12 bases. CDR1 and CDR2 from the germline V gene are LGHDT and YNNKEL (reference sequence). The CDR3 reads CASSPAGSHTEAFF. DNA for the CDR3: TGTGCCAGCAGCCCCGCGGGGTCTCACACTGAAGCTTTCTTT.

This clone was seen a single time. The CDR3, as DNA: TGCGCCAGCAGCTTGGTACTAGCGGGGGGGTACGAGCAGTACTTC. Translated: CASSLVLAGGYEQYF. The chain combines TRBV5-1 with TRBJ2-7, with 13 bases that match TRBD2. The V gene's germline CDR1 is SGHRS and CDR2 YFSETQ. The V gene end was trimmed by 0 bases and the J gene end by 4 bases; junction bases not matched to a gene: 1. CDR3 length: 15 amino acids.

Only one count was recorded for this clone. This chain links TRBV6-5 with TRBJ1-5; D may be TRBD1 (6 bases). Germline CDR1 and CDR2: MNHEY and SVGAGI. The CDR3 covers 14 residues. Trimming took 7 bases from V and 4 from J, leaving 14 bases between them. CDR3: CASNTGTMNQPQHF. The CDR3 DNA reads as TGTGCCAGCAACACCGGGACAATGAATCAGCCCCAGCATTTT.

The chain recombines TRBV19 with TRBJ1-4, with a possible D match to TRBD1 (6 bases). V dropped 8 bases and J dropped 3 bases, with 19 bases sitting between them. The CDR3 spans 16 residues. Germline lookup yields CDR1 LNHDA and CDR2 SQIVND (reference sequence). CDR3 in DNA: TGTGCCAGTGGCGGACGTACAGGGATAGCTAATGAAAAACTGTTTTTT. Protein product: CASGGRTGIANEKLFF.

This chain links TRBV5-1 with TRBJ2-5, with 8 bases identical to TRBD1. The CDR3 totals 15 residues. The V gene's germline CDR1 is SGHRS and CDR2 YFSETQ. Trimming removed 2 bases from V and 4 bases from J; junction bases left unmatched: 7. The CDR3 nucleotides are TGCGCCAGCAGCTTACTGACAGGGGACCCAGAGACCCAGTACTTC. It specifies CASSLLTGDPETQYF.

The rearrangement joins TRBV7-6 to TRBJ2-7; D remains unclear. Germline CDR1 and CDR2: SGHVS and FNYEAQ. Trimming stripped 1 base from V and 7 bases from J, with 8 bases between. The CDR3 length is 12 residues. The CDR3 DNA sequence: TGTGCCAGCAGCTTAGGTACCACAGAGCAGTACTTC. Protein product: CASSLGTTEQYF. Combining the CDR3 with reference TRBV7-6 and TRBJ2-7 gives the whole variable domain GAGVSQSPRYKVTKRGQDVALRCDPISGHVSLYWYRQALGQGPEFLTYFNYEAQQDKSGLPNDRFSAERPEGSISTLTIQRTEQRDSAMYRCASSLGTTEQYFGPGTRLTVT.

The V gene is TRBV2, the J gene TRBJ1-6; 7 bases agree with TRBD1. The CDR3 length is 17 residues. Germline V lookup: CDR1 SNHLY, CDR2 FYNNEI. J lost 11 bases, V lost 1 base, and 14 bases had no gene match. CDR3 sequence: CASSEEDRILFRAPLHF. CDR3 DNA sequence: TGTGCCAGCAGTGAAGAGGACAGGATCCTATTTCGGGCACCCCTCCACTTT.

This rearrangement joins TRBV7-9 to TRBJ1-4; D remains ambiguous. The germline CDR1 and CDR2 sequences are SEHNR and FQNEAQ (reference sequence). The germline V and J ends were trimmed by 4 bases and 5 bases, with 14 bases remaining between them. The CDR3 covers 15 residues. DNA of the CDR3: TGTGCCAGCAGCTCGCCGGGAGATCCCAATGAAAAACTGTTTTTT. Its protein product is CASSSPGDPNEKLFF.

The J gene is TRBJ1-1, the V gene TRBV2; TRBD1 aligns across 7 bases. The germline CDR1 and CDR2 sequences are SNHLY and FYNNEI. This CDR3 has 14 residues. The junction had 9 bases not matched to a gene; V was cut back by 6 bases and J by 5 bases. CDR3 sequence reads: CASRGGTERTEAFF. The DNA for the CDR3 is TGTGCCAGCAGAGGTGGGACAGAGAGGACTGAAGCTTTCTTT.

This clone was seen more than once but under ten times. This chain links TRBV2 with TRBJ1-5; 12 bases match TRBD1. This CDR3 has 17 amino acids. Germline V CDR1 and CDR2: SNHLY, FYNNEI. V lost 6 bases to trimming and J lost 6 bases; unmatched junction nucleotides: 12. The CDR3 loop is CASSNSLGQGAGQPQHF. For the CDR3, the DNA is TGTGCCAGCAGCAACAGCTTGGGACAGGGGGCAGGTCAGCCCCAGCATTTT.

The chain couples TRBV6-1 to TRBJ2-5; D might be TRBD1 (5 bases). The CDR3 consists of 13 residues. The V gene's germline CDR1 is MNHNS and CDR2 SASEGT. Between the trimmed V and J ends, which lost 1 base and 3 bases, there was a span of 6 bases. CDR3 in amino acids: CASSEGGEETQYF. The CDR3 region has the DNA TGTGCCAGCAGTGAAGGGGGCGAAGAGACCCAGTACTTC.

The chain has TRBV21-1 and TRBJ1-2; whether TRBD1, the table's D call, matches the DNA was not checked. TRBV21-1 is termed a pseudogene. There are 17 residues in the CDR3. CDR3 loop: CASSKRQGAAINYGYTF. The CDR3 DNA reads TGTGCCAGCAGCAAGCGCCAGGGGGCAGCAATTAACTATGGCTACACCTTC.

V usage is TRBV10-3 and J usage is TRBJ1-1; D perhaps matches TRBD1 (5 bases). Trimming pared 0 bases from V and 4 bases from J, leaving 15 bases between. This CDR3 has 16 residues. Germline lookup yields CDR1 ENHRY and CDR2 SYGVKD. The DNA for the CDR3 is TGTGCCATCAGTGAGTCATCCCGGACCGGGGGCACTGAAGCTTTCTTT. Translated, it gives CAISESSRTGGTEAFF.

This chain connects TRBV5-1 to TRBJ1-6; D is undetermined. From germline, CDR1 is SGHRS and CDR2 YFSETQ. V was clipped by 1 base and J by 7 bases, with 12 bases between them. CDR3 size: 15 residues. CDR3 nucleotide sequence: TGCGCCAGCAGCTTGACCTTGACGGGGAATTCACCCCTCCACTTT. The encoded protein is CASSLTLTGNSPLHF.

The chain has TRBV4-1 and TRBJ1-2; the match to TRBD1 covers 10 bases. The germline V gene encodes CDR1 MGHRA and CDR2 YSYEKL. J gave up 7 bases and V 4 bases, and 3 bases lay outside the gene matches. The CDR3 contains 13 residues. In DNA form, the CDR3 reads TGCGCCAGCAGCCTGGACAGGGGGGGTGGCTACACCTTC. Protein product: CASSLDRGGGYTF.

The chain carries TRBV13 and TRBJ1-4; 7 bases line up with TRBD1. This CDR3 contains 16 residues. The V gene end was trimmed by 5 bases and the J gene end by 13 bases; junction bases not matched to a gene: 19. Per the germline V gene, CDR1 is PRHDT and CDR2 is FYEKMQ (reference sequence). In nucleotides, the CDR3 is TGTGCCAGCAGCGACATGAGACAGGGAAGCCGATCCCGACTGTTTTTT. As protein: CASSDMRQGSRSRLFF.

V and J are TRBV29-1 and TRBJ1-5, with 9 bases lining up with TRBD1. V trimming: 6 bases; J trimming: 5 bases; junction bases outside the gene matches: 8. This CDR3 contains 14 residues. Per germline, CDR1 SQVTM and CDR2 ANQGSEA. The CDR3: CSVLTGGNDQPQHF. CDR3 nucleotide sequence: TGCAGCGTCCTGACAGGGGGTAACGATCAGCCCCAGCATTTT.

This clone was counted only a few times. This chain joins TRBV10-3 and TRBJ2-7; 11 bases agree with TRBD2. The J segment lost 9 bases and the V segment lost 3 bases, leaving 13 bases of the junction unmatched. Per germline, CDR1 ENHRY and CDR2 SYGVKD. The length of the CDR3 is 16 residues. Here the CDR3 DNA reads TGTGCCATCAGTGATCCCGGGACTAGCGGTTCTTCTGTGCAGTACTTC. Translating it yields CAISDPGTSGSSVQYF.